This T cell receptor (beta chain) was retrieved from a study of cytomegalovirus exposure and HLA in healthy donors. V trimming: 7 bases; J trimming: 3 bases; junction bases outside the gene matches: 3. CDR3 length equals 13 residues. Per germline, CDR1 MNHEY and CDR2 SVGAGI. This clone was counted once. PCR primers comprised 60 Vbeta and 13 Jbeta primers. Authors' processing steps: In a later analysis, of some 80 million unique beta chains, some 10 million appeared in at least two donors. Profiled with immunoSEQ multiplex PCR; TCRdb holds only in-frame clones, not every one. Clone size and V and J calls were adopted from that table, with D and trimming inferred from the DNA. Among tens of thousands of clones listed, roughly 67% were seen once.

This clonotype originated in a boy aged 5-17 years in good health and CMV-seropositive. Source material: PBMCs. This chain uses TRBV6-5 with TRBJ1-2; 9 bases are a match to TRBD1. The CDR3 nucleotides are TGTGCCAGCAAGCGGACAGGGGACTATGGCTACACCTTC. Its translation: CASKRTGDYGYTF.